This T cell receptor beta chain emerged from a study of early T cells in non-severe SARS-CoV-2 infection. This clonotype was counted ten times or more. TCRdb re-called the 5' RACE reads through MiXCR, storing one row per CDR3 protein. There are 45,000 or so distinct CDR3 sequences in the sample; roughly 4.2% occur only once, and about 3% lies in the top ten. This CDR3 region has 13 residues. Germline V lookup: CDR1 SGHNT, CDR2 YYREEE (reference sequence). Trimming removed 2 bases from V and 2 bases from J, with 7 bases in between. Sequencing was done on a sample of whole blood. The source of this sequence is an adult who was a healthcare worker with PCR-confirmed SARS-CoV-2 infection or an uninfected control (not recorded which). The chain employs TRBV5-4 and TRBJ1-2; D possibly corresponds to TRBD1 (5 bases). This CDR3 is CASSFWGNYGYTF. The CDR3 nucleotides read TGTGCCAGCAGCTTTTGGGGGAACTATGGCTACACCTTC. The entire variable domain, with the rest obtained from reference TRBV5-4 and TRBJ1-2, is as follows: ETGVTQSPTHLIKTRGQQVTLRCSSQSGHNTVSWYQQALGQGPQFIFQYYREEENGRGNFPPRFSGLQFPNYSSELNVNALELDDSALYLCASSFWGNYGYTFGSGTRLTVV.